The next 32 T cell receptor beta chains were all read from a single sample in a study of cytomegalovirus exposure and HLA in healthy donors. 13 Jbeta primers and 60 Vbeta primers were used for the PCR. Sequenced by immunoSEQ multiplex PCR; TCRdb stores in-frame clones only, minus some. The sample contains 55,000 to 70,000 clones, about 74% of which appear only once. The sequenced material came from PBMCs. The receptors stem from a woman between 55 and 75 years old in good health and CMV-seropositive.

Many counts were recorded for this clone. It is likely a read error: a sequence one base away is far more abundant. The rearrangement links TRBV14 to TRBJ2-1; a possible D gene is TRBD2 (6 bases). V was pared by 5 bases and J by 11 bases, with 16 bases between. There are 13 residues in the CDR3. Germline CDR1 reads SGHDN; CDR2 reads FVKESK. CDR3 DNA: TGTGCCAGCAGCAGCGGACCTGCGGGGCAGCAGTTCTTC. Its translation: CASSSGPAGQQFF.

The CDR3 DNA reads TGTGCCAGCAGCCTGTGGACTAGCGGGGCCTCTAGCACAGATACGCAGTATTTT. It encodes CASSLWTSGASSTDTQYF. The chain couples TRBV4-2 to TRBJ2-3, with TRBD2 matching 12 bases. Trimming at V came to 4 bases and at J to 0 bases, leaving 8 bases not matched to a gene. Looked up from germline, CDR1 is LGHNA and CDR2 is YNFKEQ. The CDR3 length is 18 residues.

The genes are TRBV7-8 and TRBJ1-1, with no clear D. Germline values: CDR1 SGHVS, CDR2 FQNEAQ. The CDR3 spans 15 residues. V was cut by 3 bases and J by 2 bases, with 13 bases left in between. The CDR3 loop reads CASSLSGRPNTEAFF. CDR3 DNA: TGTGCCAGCAGCTTGAGCGGCAGGCCAAACACTGAAGCTTTCTTT.

The rearrangement joins TRBV12-5 to TRBJ1-2, with D possibly matching TRBD1 (6 bases). Germline V gene data show CDR1 as LGHNT and CDR2 as FRNRAP. V gave up 2 bases and J gave up 4 bases, with 20 bases separating them. There are 17 residues in the CDR3. Here the CDR3 reads CASGLPHRDEGGYGYTF. The CDR3 DNA reads TGTGCTAGTGGTTTGCCCCACCGGGATGAAGGGGGCTATGGCTACACCTTC. The full variable domain, with the rest looked up from reference TRBV12-5 and TRBJ1-2, is DARVTQTPRHKVTEMGQEVTMRCQPILGHNTVFWYRQTMMQGLELLAYFRNRAPLDDSGMPKDRFSAEMPDATLATLKIQPSEPRDSAVYFCASGLPHRDEGGYGYTFGSGTRLTVV.

This clone showed up just once. The chain combines TRBV30 with TRBJ2-7; 7 bases align to TRBD2. Germline loops: CDR1 GTSNPN, CDR2 SVGIG (reference sequence). J lost 0 bases, V lost 3 bases, and 11 bases had no gene match. The CDR3 is made up of 16 amino acids. CDR3 in amino acids: CAWSPTDGRYSYEQYF. Here the CDR3 DNA reads TGTGCCTGGAGCCCCACGGACGGGAGGTACTCCTACGAGCAGTACTTC.

The chain carries TRBV4-1 and TRBJ2-7; 8 positions agree with TRBD1. The CDR3 covers 14 residues. The trim removed 3 bases at V and 4 bases at J, leaving 5 bases unmatched. The germline V gene has CDR1 MGHRA and CDR2 YSYEKL. The CDR3 DNA follows: TGCGCCAGCAGCCAGGACAGGGTCTGGTACGAGCAGTACTTC. Translation: CASSQDRVWYEQYF.

The chain couples TRBV6-6 to TRBJ1-2, with D unclear. This CDR3 has 13 amino acids. Trimming stripped 3 bases from V and 7 bases from J, with 12 bases between. Germline CDR1 reads MNHNY; CDR2 reads SVGAGI (reference sequence). The CDR3 DNA is TGTGCCAGCAGTTATACGACAACGAGTGGCTACACCTTC. It yields the protein CASSYTTTSGYTF.

This clone is a singleton in its sample. This chain links TRBV4-2 with TRBJ2-1, with unresolved D. Germline V gene lookup returns CDR1 LGHNA and CDR2 YNFKEQ. The CDR3 runs to 17 residues. V dropped 1 base and J dropped 0 bases, with 13 bases sitting between them. CDR3: CASSQALRVSSYNEQFF. The CDR3 DNA is TGTGCCAGCAGCCAAGCCTTACGGGTGAGCTCCTACAATGAGCAGTTCTTC.

The V and J genes are TRBV7-9 and TRBJ2-3; unclear D gene. Trimming removed 5 bases at V and 0 bases at J, with 9 bases between. There are 14 residues in the CDR3. Germline V CDR1 and CDR2: SEHNR, FQNEAQ (reference sequence). CDR3 region: CASSRFTSTDTQYF. The CDR3 DNA reads as TGTGCCAGCAGCCGATTCACTAGCACAGATACGCAGTATTTT.

The CDR3 bases are TGCGCCAGCAGTCAAACAGGGGTTGGAGCTTTCTTT. Protein: CASSQTGVGAFF. The rearrangement uses TRBV10-1 and TRBJ1-1, with 7 bases that match TRBD1. In germline, CDR1 is WNHNN, CDR2 SYGVQD (reference sequence). V lost 5 bases to trimming and J lost 10 bases; unmatched junction nucleotides: 7. The CDR3 length is 12 residues.

CDR3 nucleotides: TGCGCCAGCAGCTCGCGGACAGGGAGCTCTAACGAGCAGTACTTC. This codes for CASSSRTGSSNEQYF. This chain joins TRBV5-1 and TRBJ2-7; the match to TRBD1 covers 8 bases. Germline V gene lookup returns CDR1 SGHRS and CDR2 YFSETQ. The CDR3 is made up of 15 amino acids. Losses at the gene ends were 3 bases for V and 5 bases for J; bases not matched to a gene: 10.

The chain carries TRBV7-8 and TRBJ2-2; D might be TRBD2 (5 bases). Trimming removed 5 bases from V and 4 bases from J, with 14 bases in between. CDR1 SGHVS and CDR2 FQNEAQ come from the germline V gene. CDR3 length: 15 residues. The CDR3 DNA reads TGTGCCAGCAGCACCAGCCGACTACTCACCGGGGAGCTGTTTTTT. It yields the protein CASSTSRLLTGELFF.

This clone was counted a single time. The rearrangement links TRBV11-2 to TRBJ2-7; 7 bases are shared with TRBD1. V gave up 5 bases and J gave up 7 bases; unmatched junction bases: 8. This CDR3 region has 13 residues. The germline CDR1 and CDR2 sequences are SGHAT and FQNNGV. The CDR3 sequence: CASSGQAEGEQYF. The CDR3, as DNA: TGTGCCAGCAGCGGACAGGCCGAGGGGGAGCAGTACTTC. The entire variable domain, with the rest obtained from reference TRBV11-2 and TRBJ2-7, is as follows: EAGVAQSPRYKIIEKRQSVAFWCNPISGHATLYWYQQILGQGPKLLIQFQNNGVVDDSQLPKDRFSAERLKGVDSTLKIQPAKLEDSAVYLCASSGQAEGEQYFGPGTRLTVT.

The V call is TRBV13, the J call TRBJ1-2; tentatively, D is TRBD1 (5 bases). Germline V CDR1 and CDR2: PRHDT, FYEKMQ (reference sequence). The CDR3 is made up of 15 amino acids. V shed 4 bases and J shed 3 bases, with 15 bases lying between them. The CDR3 nucleotides read TGTGCCAGCAGCTCCAAAGACAGTTTTGACTATGGCTACACCTTC. Encoded protein: CASSSKDSFDYGYTF.

This rearrangement joins TRBV7-9 to TRBJ1-4; D may be TRBD1 (5 bases). The V gene's germline CDR1 is SEHNR and CDR2 FQNEAQ (reference sequence). Trimming stripped 2 bases from V and 12 bases from J, with 13 bases between. The CDR3 runs 13 residues. The CDR3 protein is CASSLRGGVELFF. DNA of the CDR3: TGTGCCAGCAGCTTAAGGGGAGGGGTAGAACTGTTTTTT.

This clone was observed a single time. The chain combines TRBV7-2 with TRBJ1-2; possible D gene TRBD1, 5 bases. There are 14 residues in the CDR3. V lost 5 bases to trimming and J lost 1 base, with 11 bases between them. Germline-derived CDR1 and CDR2 are SGHTA and FQGNSA. The CDR3 loop is CASSLSQGNYGYTF. The CDR3, as DNA: TGTGCCAGCAGCCTTAGTCAGGGTAACTATGGCTACACCTTC.

This chain connects TRBV5-1 to TRBJ1-2, with 7 bases identical to TRBD1. Losses at the gene ends were 1 base for V and 4 bases for J; bases not matched to a gene: 4. Germline V gene data show CDR1 as SGHRS and CDR2 as YFSETQ. The CDR3 length is 14 residues. In DNA, the CDR3 is TGCGCCAGCAGCTTGATGACAGGGACCTATGGCTACACCTTC. Its translation: CASSLMTGTYGYTF. Full variable domain (rest looked up from reference TRBV5-1 and TRBJ1-2): KAGVTQTPRYLIKTRGQQVTLSCSPISGHRSVSWYQQTPGQGLQFLFEYFSETQRNKGNFPGRFSGRQFSNSRSEMNVSTLELGDSALYLCASSLMTGTYGYTFGSGTRLTVV.

This clone was seen a few times. Written as DNA, the CDR3 is TGTGCCAGCAGAGCAACCGGGACAACGAATCAGCCCCAGCATTTT. Protein: CASRATGTTNQPQHF. The rearrangement links TRBV6-5 to TRBJ1-5; a possible D gene is TRBD1 (6 bases). The CDR3 sequence is 15 residues long. Trimming shortened V by 6 bases and J by 4 bases, and 16 bases separated the two germline ends. Germline values: CDR1 MNHEY, CDR2 SVGAGI.

A single count supports this clone. The V call is TRBV5-1, the J call TRBJ1-1, with 7 bases aligning to TRBD1. In germline, CDR1 is SGHRS, CDR2 YFSETQ. Losses at the gene ends were 0 bases for V and 2 bases for J; bases not matched to a gene: 1. The CDR3 has 14 residues. Here the CDR3 DNA reads TGCGCCAGCAGCTTGGGGGACAGAAACACTGAAGCTTTCTTT. Protein: CASSLGDRNTEAFF.

Remarks on this clone: This specimen includes other DNA sequences encoding the same CDR3. The V and J genes are TRBV5-1 and TRBJ2-2; 10 nucleotides line up with TRBD2. This CDR3 has 15 amino acids. V lost 0 bases, J lost 5 bases, and 1 base stayed unmatched. Looked up from germline, CDR1 is SGHRS and CDR2 is YFSETQ. The DNA of the CDR3 is TGCGCCAGCAGCTTGGAAGCGGGAGGGACCGGGGAGCTGTTTTTT. This translates into CASSLEAGGTGELFF. The full variable domain, with the rest looked up from reference TRBV5-1 and TRBJ2-2, is KAGVTQTPRYLIKTRGQQVTLSCSPISGHRSVSWYQQTPGQGLQFLFEYFSETQRNKGNFPGRFSGRQFSNSRSEMNVSTLELGDSALYLCASSLEAGGTGELFFGEGSRLTVL.

The chain uses TRBV6-5 and TRBJ1-1; TRBD1 might be the D (6 bases). V dropped 4 bases and J dropped 6 bases, with 12 bases sitting between them. Germline loops: CDR1 MNHEY, CDR2 SVGAGI. This CDR3 comprises 13 residues. CDR3 amino acids: CASSFGGQAEAFF. CDR3 nucleotides: TGTGCCAGCAGTTTCGGGGGGCAGGCTGAAGCTTTCTTT.

The CDR3 nucleotides are TGCAGCCCAACAGGGATCGGGAACACTGAAGCTTTCTTT. It translates to CSPTGIGNTEAFF. The chain joins TRBV29-1 to TRBJ1-1; the D gene is possibly TRBD1 (6 bases). Germline V gene sequence: CDR1 SQVTM, CDR2 ANQGSEA. V was shortened by 8 bases and J by 1 base, with 14 bases between the two germline ends. The length of the CDR3 is 13 residues.

The rearrangement uses TRBV7-9 and TRBJ2-1; the match to TRBD2 covers 13 bases. The CDR3 spans 15 residues. CDR1 is SEHNR, CDR2 FQNEAQ, per germline (reference sequence). The junction had 0 bases not matched to a gene; V was cut back by 0 bases and J by 7 bases. The CDR3 sequence: CASSLAGLAGNEQFF. CDR3 nucleotide sequence: TGTGCCAGCAGCTTAGCGGGACTAGCGGGAAATGAGCAGTTCTTC.

This clone has only one observation. The DNA is left out, because the CDR3 cannot be placed on it with certainty; the CDR3 is given as TCRdb lists it. The rearrangement links TRBV6-5 to TRBJ2-7; no check of the table's D call, TRBD2, against the DNA was made. CDR1 and CDR2 from the germline V gene are MNHEY and SVGAGI. The CDR3 numbers 13 amino acids, ends counted. CDR3 sequence reads: CASSSSRAYEQYF.

This sequence joins TRBV20-1 and TRBJ2-1; possibly TRBD2 for D (6 bases). The CDR3 is made up of 11 amino acids. Germline V gene lookup returns CDR1 DFQATT and CDR2 SNEGSKA (reference sequence). V was pared by 3 bases and J by 9 bases, with 9 bases between. CDR3 DNA: TGCAGTGCTAGGGGACTGTCTGAGCAGTTCTTC. It codes for CSARGLSEQFF.

The rearrangement links TRBV18 to TRBJ1-1, with D possibly matching TRBD1 (6 bases). V was clipped by 4 bases and J by 8 bases, with 14 bases between them. The germline V gene encodes CDR1 KGHSH and CDR2 LQKENI. The CDR3 extends over 13 amino acids. CDR3 protein: CASSQTSQGEAFF. In DNA, the CDR3 is TGTGCCAGCTCACAAACATCGCAGGGGGAAGCTTTCTTT.

The table lists this clone with a few counts. This chain joins TRBV7-9 and TRBJ1-1; 12 positions match TRBD1. Germline CDR1 and CDR2: SEHNR and FQNEAQ (reference sequence). The CDR3 has 18 amino acids. The V and J ends lost 1 base and 4 bases, in that order; junction bases with no gene match: 10. The CDR3 region has the DNA TGTGCCAGCAGCTTAGGCTTGGGACAGGGGGCCCCTGGCACTGAAGCTTTCTTT. Protein sequence: CASSLGLGQGAPGTEAFF.

Comments on this clone: At the DNA level, this CDR3 is encoded by other sequences in the same sample as well. The V and J genes are TRBV5-1 and TRBJ1-6; unclear D gene. The germline V gene encodes CDR1 SGHRS and CDR2 YFSETQ. V lost 0 bases to trimming and J lost 4 bases, with 11 bases between them. The CDR3 consists of 16 residues. CDR3 protein: CASSLAGVRYNSPLHF. CDR3 nucleotides: TGCGCCAGCAGCTTGGCCGGGGTCCGTTATAATTCACCCCTCCACTTT.

V is TRBV6-1 and J is TRBJ2-3; weak D call: TRBD2 (5 bases). CDR1 is MNHNS, CDR2 SASEGT, per germline. V was clipped by 10 bases and J by 6 bases, with 14 bases between them. The CDR3 runs 12 residues. The CDR3 coding sequence is TGTGCCACCGAAAGAGGGCTGGATACGCAGTATTTT. It encodes CATERGLDTQYF.

This sequence joins TRBV7-8 and TRBJ1-1; D not resolved. V lost 1 base, J lost 8 bases, and 5 bases lay in between. CDR1 SGHVS and CDR2 FQNEAQ come from the germline V gene. This CDR3 spans 11 amino acids. The CDR3 DNA sequence: TGTGCCAGCAGCTTAGGAACAGAAGCTTTCTTT. This translates into CASSLGTEAFF.

The chain recombines TRBV5-6 with TRBJ2-1, with TRBD2 matching over 7 bases. This CDR3 has 16 residues. CDR1 is SGHDT, CDR2 YYEEEE, per germline. V lost 3 bases to trimming and J lost 0 bases; unmatched junction nucleotides: 6. This chain's CDR3 is CASSSDGRYSYNEQFF. The CDR3 nucleotides read TGTGCCAGCAGCTCCGACGGGAGGTACTCCTACAATGAGCAGTTCTTC.

The CDR3 loop is CASMGLQISGNTIYF. The CDR3 bases are TGTGCCAGCATGGGTCTACAGATCTCTGGAAACACCATATATTTT. The chain links TRBV2 to TRBJ1-3; no clear D gene. The germline V and J ends were trimmed by 7 bases and 0 bases, with 13 bases remaining between them. The CDR3 totals 15 residues. Looked up from germline, CDR1 is SNHLY and CDR2 is FYNNEI.